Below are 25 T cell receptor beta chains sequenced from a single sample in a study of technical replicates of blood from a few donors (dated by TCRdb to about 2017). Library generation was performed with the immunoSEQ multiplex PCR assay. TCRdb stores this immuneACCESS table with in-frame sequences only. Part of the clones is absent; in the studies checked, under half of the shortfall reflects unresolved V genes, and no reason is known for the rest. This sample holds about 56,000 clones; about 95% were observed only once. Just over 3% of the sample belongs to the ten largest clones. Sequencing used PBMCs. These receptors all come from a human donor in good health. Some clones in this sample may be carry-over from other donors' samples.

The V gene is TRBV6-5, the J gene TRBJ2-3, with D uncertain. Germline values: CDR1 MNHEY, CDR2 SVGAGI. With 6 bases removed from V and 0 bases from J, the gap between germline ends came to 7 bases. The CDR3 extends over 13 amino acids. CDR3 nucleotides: TGTGCCAGCAGGCCCTATAGCACAGATACGCAGTATTTT. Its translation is CASRPYSTDTQYF.

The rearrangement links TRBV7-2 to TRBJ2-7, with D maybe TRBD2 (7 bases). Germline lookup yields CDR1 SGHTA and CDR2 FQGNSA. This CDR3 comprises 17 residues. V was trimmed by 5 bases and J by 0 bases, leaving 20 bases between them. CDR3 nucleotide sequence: TGTGCCAGCAGCCGCCGCCGGGGGGCGGGGAGCTCCTACGAGCAGTACTTC. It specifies CASSRRRGAGSSYEQYF.

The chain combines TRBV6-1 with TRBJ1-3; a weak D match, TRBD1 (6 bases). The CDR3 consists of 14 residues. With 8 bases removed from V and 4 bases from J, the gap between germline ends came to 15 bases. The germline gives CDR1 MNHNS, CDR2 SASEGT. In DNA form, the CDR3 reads TGTGCCAGCGACCCCAGGGGCGACGGAAACACCATATATTTT. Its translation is CASDPRGDGNTIYF.

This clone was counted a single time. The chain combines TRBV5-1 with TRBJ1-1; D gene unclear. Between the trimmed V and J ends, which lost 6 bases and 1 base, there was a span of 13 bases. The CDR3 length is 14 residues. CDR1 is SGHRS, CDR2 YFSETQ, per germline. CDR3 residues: CASTPQQTNTEAFF. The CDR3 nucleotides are TGCGCCAGCACCCCCCAACAGACGAACACTGAAGCTTTCTTT.

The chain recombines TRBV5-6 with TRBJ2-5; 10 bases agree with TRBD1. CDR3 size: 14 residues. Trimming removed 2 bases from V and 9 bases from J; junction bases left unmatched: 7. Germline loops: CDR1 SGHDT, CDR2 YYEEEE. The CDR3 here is CASSLRDRGFSQYF. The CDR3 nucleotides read TGTGCCAGCAGCTTAAGGGACAGGGGCTTTTCCCAGTACTTC.

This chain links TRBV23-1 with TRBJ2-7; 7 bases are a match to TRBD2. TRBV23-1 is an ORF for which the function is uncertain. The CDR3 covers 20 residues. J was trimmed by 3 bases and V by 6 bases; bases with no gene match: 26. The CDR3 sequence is CASRRPGPLGGTPLFYEQYF. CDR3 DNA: TGCGCCAGCAGAAGACCGGGACCACTGGGGGGGACCCCACTTTTCTACGAGCAGTACTTC.

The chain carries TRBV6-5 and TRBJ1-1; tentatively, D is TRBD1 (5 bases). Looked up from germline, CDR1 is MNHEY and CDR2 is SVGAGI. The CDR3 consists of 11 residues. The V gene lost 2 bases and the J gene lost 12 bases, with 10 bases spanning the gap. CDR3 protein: CASSYTGASFF. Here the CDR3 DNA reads TGTGCCAGCAGTTACACAGGAGCGTCTTTCTTT.

The CDR3 DNA reads TGCGCCAGCAGCCAAGGGACAGGGAGGACTGAAGCTTTCTTT. It codes for CASSQGTGRTEAFF. The V gene is TRBV4-3, the J gene TRBJ1-1; 8 bases align to TRBD1. The CDR3 sequence is 14 residues long. The V gene end was trimmed by 1 base and the J gene end by 5 bases; junction bases not matched to a gene: 3. The germline CDR1 and CDR2 sequences are LGHNA and YSLEER.

CDR3 residues: CASSLGTSESDEQYF. The CDR3 DNA sequence: TGTGCCAGCAGCTTAGGGACTAGCGAGTCGGACGAGCAGTACTTC. This chain uses TRBV7-8 with TRBJ2-7; 9 bases match TRBD2. The CDR3 extends over 15 amino acids. Per germline, CDR1 SGHVS and CDR2 FQNEAQ. The ends lost 1 base at V and 5 bases at J; junction bases unmatched: 6.

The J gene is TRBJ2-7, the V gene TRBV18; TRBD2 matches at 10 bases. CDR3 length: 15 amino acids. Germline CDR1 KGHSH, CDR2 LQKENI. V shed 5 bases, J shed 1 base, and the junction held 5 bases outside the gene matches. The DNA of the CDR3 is TGTGCCAGCTCAGCCGGGACTAGCGCGTCCTACGAGCAGTACTTC. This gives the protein CASSAGTSASYEQYF.

DNA for the CDR3: TGTGCCAGCAGCTTACTTGGGGGGAGCTACACCTTC. It specifies CASSLLGGSYTF. The V gene is TRBV7-3, the J gene TRBJ1-2; maybe TRBD1 (5 bases). Per germline, CDR1 SGHTA and CDR2 FQGTGA. V was clipped by 2 bases and J by 9 bases, with 10 bases between them. This CDR3 is 12 amino acids long.

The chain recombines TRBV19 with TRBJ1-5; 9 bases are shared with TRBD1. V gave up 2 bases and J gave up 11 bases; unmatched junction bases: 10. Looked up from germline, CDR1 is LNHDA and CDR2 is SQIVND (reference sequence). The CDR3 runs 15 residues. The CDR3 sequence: CASSITGGQVWAQHF. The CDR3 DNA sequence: TGTGCCAGTAGTATAACAGGGGGCCAGGTTTGGGCCCAGCATTTT.

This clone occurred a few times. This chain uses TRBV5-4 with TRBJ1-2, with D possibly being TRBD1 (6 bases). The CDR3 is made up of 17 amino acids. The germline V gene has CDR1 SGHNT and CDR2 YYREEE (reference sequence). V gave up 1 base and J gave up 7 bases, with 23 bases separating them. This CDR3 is CASSLSGRGRGVSGYTF. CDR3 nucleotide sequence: TGTGCCAGCAGCTTGTCGGGTCGGGGCAGGGGAGTATCTGGCTACACCTTC.

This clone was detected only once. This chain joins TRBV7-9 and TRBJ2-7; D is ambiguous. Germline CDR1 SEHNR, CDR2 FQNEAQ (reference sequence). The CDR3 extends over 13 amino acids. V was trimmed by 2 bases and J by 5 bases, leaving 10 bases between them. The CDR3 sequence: CASSLSNTDEQYF. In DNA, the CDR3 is TGTGCCAGCAGCTTATCCAATACGGACGAGCAGTACTTC.

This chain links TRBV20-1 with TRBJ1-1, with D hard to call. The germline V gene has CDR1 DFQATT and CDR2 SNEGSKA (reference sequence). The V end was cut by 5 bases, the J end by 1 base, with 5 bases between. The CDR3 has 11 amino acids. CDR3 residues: CSAPQNTEAFF. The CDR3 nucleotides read TGCAGTGCTCCCCAGAACACTGAAGCTTTCTTT.

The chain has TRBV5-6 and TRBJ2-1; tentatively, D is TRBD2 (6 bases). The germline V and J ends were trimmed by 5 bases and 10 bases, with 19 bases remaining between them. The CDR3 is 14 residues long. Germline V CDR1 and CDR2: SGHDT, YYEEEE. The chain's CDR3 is CASRDSGAGGEQFF. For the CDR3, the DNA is TGTGCCAGCAGAGATTCGGGAGCCGGCGGGGAGCAGTTCTTC.

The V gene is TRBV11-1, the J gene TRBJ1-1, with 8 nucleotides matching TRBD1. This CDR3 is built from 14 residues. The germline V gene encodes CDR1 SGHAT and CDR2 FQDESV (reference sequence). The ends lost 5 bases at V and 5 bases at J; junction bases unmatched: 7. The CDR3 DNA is TGTGCCAGCAGCAGAGACAGGGGATGGACTGAAGCTTTCTTT. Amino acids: CASSRDRGWTEAFF.

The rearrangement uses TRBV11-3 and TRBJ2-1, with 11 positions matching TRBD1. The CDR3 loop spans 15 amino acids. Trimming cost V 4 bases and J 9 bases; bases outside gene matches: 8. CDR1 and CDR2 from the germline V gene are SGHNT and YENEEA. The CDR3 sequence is CASSSDRGLGGEQFF. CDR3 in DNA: TGTGCCAGCAGCTCGGACAGGGGGCTCGGGGGTGAGCAGTTCTTC.

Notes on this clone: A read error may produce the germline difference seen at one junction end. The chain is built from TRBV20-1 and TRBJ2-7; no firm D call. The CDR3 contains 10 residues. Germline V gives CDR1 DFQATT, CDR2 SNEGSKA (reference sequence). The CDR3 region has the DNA TGCAGTGCTGGAGAACAGGAGCAGTACTTC. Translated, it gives CSAGEQEQYF.

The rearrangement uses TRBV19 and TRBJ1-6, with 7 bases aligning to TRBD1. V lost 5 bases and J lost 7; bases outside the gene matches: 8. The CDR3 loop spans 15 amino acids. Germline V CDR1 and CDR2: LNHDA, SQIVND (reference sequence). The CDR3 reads CASSPWDSSNSPLHF. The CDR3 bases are TGTGCCAGTAGTCCATGGGACAGCTCCAATTCACCCCTCCACTTT. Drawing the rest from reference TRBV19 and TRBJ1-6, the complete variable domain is DGGITQSPKYLFRKEGQNVTLSCEQNLNHDAMYWYRQDPGQGLRLIYYSQIVNDFQKGDIAEGYSVSREKKESFPLTVTSAQKNPTAFYLCASSPWDSSNSPLHFGNGTRLTVT.

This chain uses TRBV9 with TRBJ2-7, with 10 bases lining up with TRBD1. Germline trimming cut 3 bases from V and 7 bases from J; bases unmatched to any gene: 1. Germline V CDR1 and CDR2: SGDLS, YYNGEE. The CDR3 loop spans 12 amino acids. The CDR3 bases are TGTGCCAGCAGCGCGGGACAGGGGGAGCAGTACTTC. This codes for CASSAGQGEQYF. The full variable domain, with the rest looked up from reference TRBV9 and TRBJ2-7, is DSGVTQTPKHLITATGQRVTLRCSPRSGDLSVYWYQQSLDQGLQFLIQYYNGEERAKGNILERFSAQQFPDLHSELNLSSLELGDSALYFCASSAGQGEQYFGPGTRLTVT.

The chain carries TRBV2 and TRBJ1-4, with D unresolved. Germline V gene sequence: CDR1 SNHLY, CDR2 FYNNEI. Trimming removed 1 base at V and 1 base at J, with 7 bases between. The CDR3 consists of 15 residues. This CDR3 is CASSEGSRTNEKLFF. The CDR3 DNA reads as TGTGCCAGCAGTGAAGGAAGCCGAACTAATGAAAAACTGTTTTTT.

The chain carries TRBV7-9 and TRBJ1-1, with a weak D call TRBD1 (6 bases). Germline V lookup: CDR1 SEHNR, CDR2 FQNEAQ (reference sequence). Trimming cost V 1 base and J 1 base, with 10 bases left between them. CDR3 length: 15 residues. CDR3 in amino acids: CASSLVDSKNTEAFF. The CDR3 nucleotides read TGTGCCAGCAGCTTAGTGGACAGCAAGAACACTGAAGCTTTCTTT.

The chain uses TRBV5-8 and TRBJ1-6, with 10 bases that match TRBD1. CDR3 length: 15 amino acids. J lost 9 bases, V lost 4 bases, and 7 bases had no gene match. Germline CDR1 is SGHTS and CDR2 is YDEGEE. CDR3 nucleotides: TGTGCCAGCAGCCCGGGACAGGGGTTTAGTTCACCCCTCCACTTT. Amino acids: CASSPGQGFSSPLHF.

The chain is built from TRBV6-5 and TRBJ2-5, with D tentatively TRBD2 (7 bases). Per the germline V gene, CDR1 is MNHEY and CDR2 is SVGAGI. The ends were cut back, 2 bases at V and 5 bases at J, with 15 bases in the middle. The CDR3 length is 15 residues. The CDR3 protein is CASSYRGASGETQYF. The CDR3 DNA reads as TGTGCCAGCAGTTACCGGGGGGCCTCCGGTGAGACCCAGTACTTC.